What follows are 2 T cell receptor beta chains derived from one specimen sequenced in a study of cytomegalovirus exposure and HLA in healthy donors (dated by TCRdb to the late 2010s). Receptor libraries were prepared by the immunoSEQ multiplex PCR assay. For the multiplex PCR, a mixture combining 60 forward primers for TCR Vbeta segments and 13 reverse primers for TCR Jbeta segments was used. The table was pulled from immuneACCESS by TCRdb, which kept in-frame rearrangements only. Such tables lose some clones; where checked, under half of the loss comes from unresolved V genes, and the rest has no known cause. The sample contains fewer than 200,000 clones, about 80% of them found a single time. About 2.3% of the sample is in the top ten clones. The specimen sequenced was PBMCs. Source of these receptors: a woman in her twenties or thirties in good health and CMV-seronegative.

In nucleotides, the CDR3 is TGTGCCAGCAGCCCTCGACAGGCAACTAATGAAAAACTGTTTTTT. It translates to CASSPRQATNEKLFF. The chain combines TRBV13 with TRBJ1-4; D perhaps matches TRBD1 (6 bases). This CDR3 has 15 amino acids. Trimming removed 5 bases from V and 0 bases from J, with 10 bases in between. Germline V gene data show CDR1 as PRHDT and CDR2 as FYEKMQ (reference sequence).

The V and J genes are TRBV4-3 and TRBJ2-4, with 7 bases matching TRBD2. This CDR3 has 14 amino acids. CDR1 and CDR2 (germline): LGHNA, YSLEER. The trim removed 1 base at V and 8 bases at J, leaving 5 bases unmatched. The CDR3 here is CASSQAGGRDIQYF. Here the CDR3 DNA reads TGCGCCAGCAGCCAAGCAGGAGGGAGGGACATTCAGTACTTC.